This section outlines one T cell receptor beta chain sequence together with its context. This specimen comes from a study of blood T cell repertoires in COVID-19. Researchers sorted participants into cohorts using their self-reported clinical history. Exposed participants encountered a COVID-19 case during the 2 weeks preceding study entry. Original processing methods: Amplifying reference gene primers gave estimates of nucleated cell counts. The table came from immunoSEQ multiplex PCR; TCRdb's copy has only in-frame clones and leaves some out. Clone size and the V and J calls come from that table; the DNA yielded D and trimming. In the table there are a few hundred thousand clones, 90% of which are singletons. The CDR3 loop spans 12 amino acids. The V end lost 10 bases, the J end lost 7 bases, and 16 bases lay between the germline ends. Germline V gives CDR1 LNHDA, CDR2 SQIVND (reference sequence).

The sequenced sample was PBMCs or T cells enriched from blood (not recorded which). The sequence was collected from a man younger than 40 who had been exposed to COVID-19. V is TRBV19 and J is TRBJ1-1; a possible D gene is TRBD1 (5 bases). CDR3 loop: CATNDRTNEAFF. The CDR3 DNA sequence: TGTGCCACCAATGACAGAACAAATGAAGCTTTCTTT.